This T cell receptor beta chain derives from a study of blood T cell repertoires in COVID-19. Across the study: Sites across the United States, Italy and Spain contributed samples from acute and convalescent COVID-19. The cDNA or gDNA used as material had been derived from T cells, B-cell-depleted T cells, or PBMCs.

The method was immunoSEQ multiplex PCR; TCRdb's version includes in-frame clones alone and lacks a portion of them. The sample lists a few hundred thousand clones, around 82% occurring once. Clinical history reported by participants formed the basis on which cohorts were assigned. All recovered Cohort 3 donors got two negative PCRs, got clearance, or saw symptom resolution. In germline, CDR1 is MDHEN, CDR2 SYDVKM. The CDR3 sequence is 15 residues long. V lost 2 bases and J lost 6, with 14 bases in between. The sample comprised PBMCs or T cells enriched from blood (not recorded which). The chain carries TRBV28 and TRBJ1-5; D possibly corresponds to TRBD1 (5 bases). This clonotype was sampled from a man aged 50 to 59 who had recovered from COVID-19. The CDR3 spells CASSLPTRVGQPQHF. CDR3 sequence (DNA): TGTGCCAGCAGTTTACCTACCAGGGTGGGTCAGCCCCAGCATTTT.